This T cell receptor (beta chain) stems from a study of blood T cells in healthy people across ages. Looking at the study overall: About one barcoded beta molecule per two T cells was the capture yield of template switching. Study findings and constraints: A greater number of naive CD4+ cells and higher diversity distinguished long-lived donors from aged donors.

The sample holds a few counts of this clonotype. What it binds is not known. Primers used in a second PCR of about 6 to 11 cycles were a sample-barcoded 5' primer and a J-beta primer mix. MiXCR, run by TCRdb on the 5' RACE reads, gives a single entry per CDR3 protein. The repertoire consists of more than 650,000 distinct CDR3 sequences, with about a quarter occurring once and the leading ten covering 2.5% to 3.5%. A further study also used this sample, focusing on T cells of mothers and their children. Per that paper: Over 8 million TCR beta CDR3 reads were obtained from each mother, and some 3.1 million from each child. The authors detected no persistent microchimeric T cell clones.

The TCR was taken from a boy between 10 and 17 years old in good health. Input material: blood.

The CDR3 spells CASSRDHTGTQYF. The DNA for the CDR3 is TGCGCCAGCAGCCGCGACCACACCGGGACCCAGTACTTC. The rearrangement joins TRBV4-1 to TRBJ2-5; unclear D gene. Germline lookup yields CDR1 MGHRA and CDR2 YSYEKL. This CDR3 contains 13 residues. The V and J ends lost 4 bases and 7 bases respectively, with 13 bases between them.